What follows is one T cell receptor beta chain and its context. This clonotype was seen more than once but under ten times. No cognate antigen has been identified for it. No much larger clone is present one base from it, and per-base qualities are unavailable. Reading the label with the study, this specimen's time point is: 30 days after allogeneic hematopoietic stem cell transplantation. At 30 days after allogeneic hematopoietic stem cell transplantation, peripheral blood mononuclear cells were collected from the patients. From the cysteine up to the phenylalanine, the CDR3 has a length of 14 residues. The retained sequence is limited to the CDR3, 42 bases, with the frame set at the first base. From a lookup of the germline V gene (reference sequence), CDR1 and CDR2 are PRHDT and FYEKMQ. The source of the sample is a study of regulatory T cells after allogeneic stem cell transplantation (dated by TCRdb to the late 2010s). For context, the study as a whole: Patients were divided into groups based on whether acute graft-versus-host disease developed within 100 days of stem cell transplantation. Conventional CD4+ T cells defined as CD4+CD25+/-CD127+ were also sorted and TCR-sequenced for comparison in the study. The study compared the regulatory T-cell TCR repertoire after allogeneic stem cell transplantation between patients with and without acute graft-versus-host disease. CD4+CD25+CD127- regulatory T cells were isolated from patient PBMCs by fluorescence-activated cell sorting.

Overall study outcomes, separate from this receptor: In non-GvHD patients, the top 10 regulatory T-cell clones took up a significantly larger share of the repertoire, which suggests that presumably allo-specific protective clones had expanded. The small patient sample size meant the findings required validation in a larger cohort. A less diverse, more focused regulatory T-cell TCR repertoire was observed in patients without graft-versus-host disease than in patients with the disease. No regulatory T-cell clones were found in all patients, and the number of sorted cells showed no significant correlation with the inverse Simpson index. Whether or not patients had graft-versus-host disease, conventional CD4+ T-cell repertoire diversity showed no significant difference.

For sequencing, an Illumina MiSeq was employed. Reverse transcription of RNA was performed with the SMARTer RACE cDNA Amplification kit, after which the TCR beta CDR3 region was amplified. RNA from sorted cells was extracted with the RNeasy Mini Kit. Illumina paired-end sequencing was used to sequence the TCR beta amplicons. Turning to the authors' computational methods: TCR repertoire analysis used MiXCR, VDJtools and the tcR R package. The inverse Simpson index was used to measure diversity, and clones were grouped as rare, small, medium or expanded based on each clone's proportion of the repertoire. The public reads were quality trimmed at Q25 with fastp and then assembled into clones with MiXCR by TCRdb, keeping productive beta chains. CDR3 protein sequences are deduplicated, and each keeps its most common genes and DNA. The V and J calls shown here were made by TCRdb, not taken from the authors' results. This sample is represented by 400 to 500 distinct CDR3 sequences; roughly a fifth of them were singletons. About 20% of the sample is in the top ten clones.

This material consisted of sorted CD4+ T cells from blood (whether regulatory or conventional is not recorded), taken 30 days after allogeneic stem cell transplant. This clonotype was obtained from a human patient who had an allogeneic stem cell transplant, so the T cells may come from the graft donor. This receptor chain uses TRBV13 and TRBJ2-3; TRBD2 is a possible D gene, resting on 6 matching bases. The nucleotide sequence reads as follows: TGTGCTAGCGGCTTAGGAGGGGCCAGGGATACGCAGTATTTT. Protein translation: CASGLGGARDTQYF. The full variable domain, with segments outside the CDR3 supplied by the reference TRBV13 and TRBJ2-3 proteins, appears as AAGVIQSPRHLIKEKRETATLKCYPIPRHDTVYWYQQGPGQDPQFLISFYEKMQSDKGSIPDRFSAQQFSDYHSELNMSSLELGDSALYFCASGLGGARDTQYFGPGTRLTVL.